This is a list of T cell receptor beta chains from one sample in a study of T cell responses to AZD1222 COVID-19 vaccine. Sequenced by immunoSEQ multiplex PCR; TCRdb stores in-frame clones only, minus some. The sample holds 85,000 to 110,000 clones, over 70% seen once. The specimen was peripheral blood, collected on day 0 of AZD1222 vaccination. The receptors were sampled from an adult in good health. The CDR3 runs from the conserved cysteine through the conserved F or W.

>TRBJ1-3|TRBV5-4
CASSSRRLSSGNTIYF
>TRBJ1-2|TRBV9
CASSDQAGSNYGYTF
>TRBJ1-1|TRBV6-5
CASIKDGTAEAFF
>TRBJ1-5|TRBV10-3
CAISDSGGGNQPQHF
>TRBJ1-3|TRBV28
CASSSGGSGNTIYF
>TRBJ1-2|TRBV7-9
CASSLDLRDRVTYTF
>TRBJ1-2|TRBV6-5
CASKIQGQGFGYTF
>TRBJ2-2|TRBV11-3
CASSQKGTANTGELFF
>TRBJ1-1|TRBV28
CASSLTGLRNTEAFF
>TRBJ1-2|TRBV2
CASSVGQINYGYTF
>TRBJ1-1|TRBV4-3
CASSQNPGQVNTEAFF
>TRBJ1-5|TRBV6-5
CASSPDSNSNQPQHF
>TRBJ2-7|TRBV3-1/TRBV3-2
CASSQTATGFKYF
>TRBJ1-4|TRBV3-1/TRBV3-2
CASSPGQATNEKLFF
>TRBJ2-7|TRBV14
CASSQGTGRLYF
>TRBJ2-2|TRBV30
CAWRLAGGAGELFF
>TRBJ1-2|TRBV4-3
CASSQGWEANYGYTF
>TRBJ2-3|TRBV29-1
CSAVSSGGADTQYF
>TRBJ1-6|TRBV7-8
CASSLGGGGISSYNSPLHF
>TRBJ1-5|TRBV28
CASSFSGGSNQPQHF
>TRBJ1-2|TRBV4-3
CASSQEGQGYYGYTF
>TRBJ1-4|TRBV7-2
CASSHNEGVGEKLFF
>TRBJ2-3|TRBV24-1
CATSDRDRGGADTQYF
>TRBJ1-5|TRBV20-1
CSASWDLNQPQHF
>TRBJ2-4|TRBV3-1/TRBV3-2
CASSHFRGLQNIQYF
>TRBJ2-7|TRBV7-2
CASSFNPGREQYF
>TRBJ2-2|TRBV7-2
CASSYTLDRVNTGELFF
>TRBJ2-7|TRBV28
CAILNGGTGEDEQYF
>TRBJ1-3|TRBV6-2/TRBV6-3
CASSPQDAAGNTIYF
>TRBJ2-1|TRBV6-6
CASNLGGGEQFF
>TRBJ2-1|TRBV7-3
CASSFSGVNNEQFF
>TRBJ1-1|TRBV7-6
CASSLGSWVNEAFF
>TRBJ1-1|TRBV5-1
CASSGVTGENTEAFF
>TRBJ1-3|TRBV11-2
CASSLRQGVGTNTIYF
>TRBJ2-3|TRBV29-1
CSVGQGDSTDTQYF
>TRBJ2-3|TRBV19
CASGTDTQYF
>TRBJ1-1|TRBV4-3
CASSLPPVVGQDTEAFF
>TRBJ2-3|TRBV9
CASSPQGGGTDTQYF
>TRBJ1-2|TRBV27
CASSPFQVPSEGGGYTF
>TRBJ1-6|TRBV3-1/TRBV3-2
CASSPGQSSYNSPLHF
>TRBJ2-1|TRBV19
CASSIDYYNEQFF
>TRBJ2-3|TRBV5-8
CASSLWGGTSTDTQYF
>TRBJ1-2|TRBV10-1
CASSLDGSPDYPYGYTF
>TRBJ1-5|TRBV6-4
CASSRRKNQPQHF
>TRBJ2-1|TRBV9
CASSVGASGAPYNEQFF
>TRBJ1-1|TRBV10-2
CASSESRQGAEAFF
>TRBJ1-2|TRBV28
CASSLDNYGYTF
>TRBJ1-2|TRBV3-1/TRBV3-2
CASSHYLDSLYGYTF